The source of this T cell receptor beta chain is a study of cytomegalovirus exposure and HLA in healthy donors. About the research overall: Earlier work reported approximately 100 million unique TCR beta sequences from about 180 million T cells.

General study points: Sequencing depth roughly uniform across donors was assumed in presence/absence analyses. A later analysis reportedly found fewer N-insertions in an Asian-associated ancestry cluster than the roughly 670-donor mean. There were three CMV-associated chains whose specificity for CMV antigens was confirmed in vitro.

There are 13 residues in the CDR3. Trimming cost V 5 bases and J 5 bases; bases outside gene matches: 0. Per germline, CDR1 SGHTA and CDR2 FQGNSA. In the PCR, 60 Vbeta and 13 Jbeta primers were used. Profiled with immunoSEQ multiplex PCR; TCRdb holds only in-frame clones, not every one. The sample yields 75,000 to 90,000 clones, 65% to 80% seen once. A word on this clone: The target antigen is unknown.

This chain joins TRBV7-2 and TRBJ2-3; TRBD2 aligns across 11 bases. The source material was PBMCs. The origin of this receptor is a middle-aged woman in good health and CMV-seropositive. CDR3 loop: CASSGLAGDTQYF. The CDR3 DNA reads as TGTGCCAGCAGCGGACTAGCGGGAGATACGCAGTATTTT.